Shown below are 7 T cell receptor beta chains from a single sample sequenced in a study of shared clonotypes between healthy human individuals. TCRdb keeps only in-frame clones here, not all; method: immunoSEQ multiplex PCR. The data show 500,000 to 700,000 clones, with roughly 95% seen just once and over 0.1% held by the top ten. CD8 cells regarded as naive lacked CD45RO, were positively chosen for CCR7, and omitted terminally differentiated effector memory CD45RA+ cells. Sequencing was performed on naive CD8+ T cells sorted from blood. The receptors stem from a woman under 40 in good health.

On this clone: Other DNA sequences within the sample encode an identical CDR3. In DNA, the CDR3 is TGTGCCAGCAGTCTCGGGCCCTCCTACGAGCAGTACTTC. The encoded protein is CASSLGPSYEQYF. V is TRBV27 and J is TRBJ2-7; D call uncertain. This CDR3 has 13 amino acids. The V and J ends lost 5 bases and 0 bases respectively, with 8 bases between them. Germline CDR1 reads MNHEY; CDR2 reads SMNVEV (reference sequence).

CDR3 DNA sequence: TGTGCCATCAGTGAGTCGTCCCTACGAGAGCAGTACTTC. The encoded protein is CAISESSLREQYF. This chain uses TRBV10-3 with TRBJ2-7; D gene unclear. The V end lost 0 bases, the J end lost 7 bases, and 10 bases lay between the germline ends. Per germline, CDR1 ENHRY and CDR2 SYGVKD. The CDR3 sequence is 13 residues long.

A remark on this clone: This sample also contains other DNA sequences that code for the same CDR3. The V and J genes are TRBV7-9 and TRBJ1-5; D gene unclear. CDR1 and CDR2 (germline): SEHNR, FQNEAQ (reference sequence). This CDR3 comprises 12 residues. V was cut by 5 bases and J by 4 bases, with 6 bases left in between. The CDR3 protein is CASSLDNQPQHF. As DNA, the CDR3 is TGTGCCAGCAGCCTAGATAATCAGCCCCAGCATTTT.

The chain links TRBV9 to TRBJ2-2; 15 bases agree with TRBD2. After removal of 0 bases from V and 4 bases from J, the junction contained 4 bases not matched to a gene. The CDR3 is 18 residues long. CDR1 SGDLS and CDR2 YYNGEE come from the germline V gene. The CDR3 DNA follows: TGTGCCAGCAGCGTAGCTGAGGGACTAGCGGGAGGCACCGGGGAGCTGTTTTTT. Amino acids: CASSVAEGLAGGTGELFF.

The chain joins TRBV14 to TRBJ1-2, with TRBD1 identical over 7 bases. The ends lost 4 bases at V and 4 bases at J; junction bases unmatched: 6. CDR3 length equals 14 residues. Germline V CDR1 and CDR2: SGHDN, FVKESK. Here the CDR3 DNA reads TGTGCCAGCAGCCCGACAGGGTCTATCTATGGCTACACCTTC. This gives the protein CASSPTGSIYGYTF.

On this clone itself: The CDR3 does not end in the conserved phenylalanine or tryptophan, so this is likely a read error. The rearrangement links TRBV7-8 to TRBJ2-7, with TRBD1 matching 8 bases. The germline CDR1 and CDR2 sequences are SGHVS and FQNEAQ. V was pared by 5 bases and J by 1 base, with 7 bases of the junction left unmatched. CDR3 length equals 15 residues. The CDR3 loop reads CASSPPDRGSYEQYS. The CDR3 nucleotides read TGTGCCAGCAGCCCTCCTGACAGGGGATCCTACGAGCAGTACTCC.

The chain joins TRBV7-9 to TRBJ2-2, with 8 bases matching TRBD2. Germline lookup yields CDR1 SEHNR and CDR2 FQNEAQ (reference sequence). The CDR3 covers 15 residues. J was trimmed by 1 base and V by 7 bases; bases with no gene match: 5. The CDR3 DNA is TGTGCCAGCACTCGTAGCGGGATGAACACCGGGGAGCTGTTTTTT. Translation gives CASTRSGMNTGELFF.